Sequencing of this TCR beta chain was carried out in a study of T cell responses to AZD1222 COVID-19 vaccine. Regarding the study as a whole: Baseline seropositivity occurred in only 5 to 7 AZD1222 recipients. Reportedly, nearly half of unique spike TCRs recognized epitopes outside B.1.351/B.1.1.7 mutations. Recipients of two AZD1222 doses showed rising Spike-specific TCR breadth and depth. There were mostly white British donors and more females than males, and clonal diversity was possibly underestimated.

About this clone: Its antigen is unknown.

Libraries were prepared by immunoSEQ multiplex PCR; TCRdb keeps only in-frame clonotypes and omits some of them. Here the sample spans 90,000 to 95,000 clones, roughly nine tenths being singletons. Trimming stripped 2 bases from V and 2 bases from J, with 14 bases between. This CDR3 comprises 15 residues. Looked up from germline, CDR1 is SGHRS and CDR2 is YFSETQ. The receptor's source is an adult in good health. This specimen was peripheral blood, taken on day 0 of AZD1222 vaccination. The chain combines TRBV5-1 with TRBJ2-7, with D maybe TRBD1 (6 bases). DNA for the CDR3: TGCGCCAGCAGCTTCGAGGGGGTCGCCACCTACGAGCAGTACTTC. Its protein is CASSFEGVATYEQYF.